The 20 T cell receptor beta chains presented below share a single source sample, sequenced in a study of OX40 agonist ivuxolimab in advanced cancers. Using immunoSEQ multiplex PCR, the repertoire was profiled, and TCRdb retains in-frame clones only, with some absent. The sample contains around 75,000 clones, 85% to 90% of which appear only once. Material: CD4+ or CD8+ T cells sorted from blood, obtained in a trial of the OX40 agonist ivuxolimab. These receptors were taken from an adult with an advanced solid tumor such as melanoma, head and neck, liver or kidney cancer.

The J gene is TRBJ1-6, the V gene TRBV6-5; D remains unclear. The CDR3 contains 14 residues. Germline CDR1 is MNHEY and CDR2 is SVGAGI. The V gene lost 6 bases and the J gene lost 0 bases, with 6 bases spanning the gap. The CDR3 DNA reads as TGTGCCAGCAGAGAAAGCTCCTATAATTCACCCCTCCACTTT. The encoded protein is CASRESSYNSPLHF.

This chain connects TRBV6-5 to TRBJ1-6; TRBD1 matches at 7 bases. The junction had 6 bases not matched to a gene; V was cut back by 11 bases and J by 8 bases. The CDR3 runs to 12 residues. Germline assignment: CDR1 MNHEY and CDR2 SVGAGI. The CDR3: CAVRQGDSPLHF. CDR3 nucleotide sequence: TGTGCCGTCCGACAGGGTGATTCACCCCTCCACTTT.

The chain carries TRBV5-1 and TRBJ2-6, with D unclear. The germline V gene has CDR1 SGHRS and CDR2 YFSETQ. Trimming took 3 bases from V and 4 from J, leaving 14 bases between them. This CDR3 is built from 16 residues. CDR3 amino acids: CASSWVGSLGANVLTF. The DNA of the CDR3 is TGCGCCAGCAGCTGGGTTGGGTCTCTGGGGGCCAACGTCCTGACTTTC.

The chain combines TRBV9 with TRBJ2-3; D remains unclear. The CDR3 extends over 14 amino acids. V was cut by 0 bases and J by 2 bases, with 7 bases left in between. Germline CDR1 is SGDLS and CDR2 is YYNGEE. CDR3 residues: CASSVAVSTDTQYF. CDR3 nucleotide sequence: TGTGCCAGCAGCGTAGCCGTTTCCACAGATACGCAGTATTTT.

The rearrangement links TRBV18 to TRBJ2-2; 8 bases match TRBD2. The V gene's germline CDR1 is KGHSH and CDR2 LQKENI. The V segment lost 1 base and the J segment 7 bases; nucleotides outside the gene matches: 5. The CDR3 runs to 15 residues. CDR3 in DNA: TGTGCCAGCTCACCACGCAGCGGGAGTATCGGGGAGCTGTTTTTT. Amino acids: CASSPRSGSIGELFF.

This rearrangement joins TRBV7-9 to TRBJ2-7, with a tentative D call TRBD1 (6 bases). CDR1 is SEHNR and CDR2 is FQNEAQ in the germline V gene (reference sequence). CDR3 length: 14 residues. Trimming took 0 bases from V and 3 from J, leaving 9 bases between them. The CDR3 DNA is TGTGCCAGCAGCTTAGCCGCAGGGGACTACGAGCAGTACTTC. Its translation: CASSLAAGDYEQYF.

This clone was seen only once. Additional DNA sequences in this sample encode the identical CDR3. CDR3 bases: TGTGCCAGCAGCTTGGCGGGGGGGGCATACGAGCAGTACTTC. It codes for CASSLAGGAYEQYF. V gene TRBV7-2 combines with J gene TRBJ2-7, with 9 positions matching TRBD2. CDR3 length equals 14 residues. Looked up from germline, CDR1 is SGHTA and CDR2 is FQGNSA. V lost 3 bases and J lost 4; bases outside the gene matches: 4.

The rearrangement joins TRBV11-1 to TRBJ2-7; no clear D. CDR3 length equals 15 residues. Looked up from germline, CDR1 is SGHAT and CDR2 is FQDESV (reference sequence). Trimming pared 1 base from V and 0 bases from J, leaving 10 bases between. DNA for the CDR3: TGTGCCAGCAGCTTAGAGCTGGCAGCCTCCTACGAGCAGTACTTC. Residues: CASSLELAASYEQYF. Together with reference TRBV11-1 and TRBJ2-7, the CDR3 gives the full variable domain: EAEVAQSPRYKITEKSQAVAFWCDPISGHATLYWYRQILGQGPELLVQFQDESVVDDSQLPKDRFSAERLKGVDSTLKIQPAELGDSAMYLCASSLELAASYEQYFGPGTRLTVT.

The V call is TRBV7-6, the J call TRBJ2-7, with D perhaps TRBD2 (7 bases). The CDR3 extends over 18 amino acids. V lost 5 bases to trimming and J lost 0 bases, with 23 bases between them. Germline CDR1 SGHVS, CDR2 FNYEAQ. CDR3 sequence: CASSRWGGRRTPSYEQYF. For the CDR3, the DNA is TGTGCCAGCAGCCGCTGGGGGGGCCGGCGGACCCCCTCCTACGAGCAGTACTTC.

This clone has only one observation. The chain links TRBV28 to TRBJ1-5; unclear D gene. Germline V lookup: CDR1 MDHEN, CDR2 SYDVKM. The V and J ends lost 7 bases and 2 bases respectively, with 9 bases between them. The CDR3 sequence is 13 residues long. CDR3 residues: CASTWDGNQPQHF. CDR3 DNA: TGTGCCAGCACCTGGGATGGCAATCAGCCCCAGCATTTT.

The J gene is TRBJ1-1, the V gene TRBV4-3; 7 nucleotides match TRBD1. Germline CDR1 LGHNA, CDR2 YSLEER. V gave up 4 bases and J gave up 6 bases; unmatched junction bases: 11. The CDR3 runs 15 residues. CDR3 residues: CASSRVGRGGSEAFF. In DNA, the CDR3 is TGCGCCAGCAGCCGAGTCGGCAGGGGGGGGTCTGAAGCTTTCTTT.

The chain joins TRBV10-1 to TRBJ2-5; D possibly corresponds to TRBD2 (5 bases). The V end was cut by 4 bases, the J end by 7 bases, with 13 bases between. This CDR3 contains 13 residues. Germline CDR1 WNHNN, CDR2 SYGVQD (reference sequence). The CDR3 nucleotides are TGCGCCAGCAGTGTAACTGCCCGGGGGACCCAGTACTTC. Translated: CASSVTARGTQYF.

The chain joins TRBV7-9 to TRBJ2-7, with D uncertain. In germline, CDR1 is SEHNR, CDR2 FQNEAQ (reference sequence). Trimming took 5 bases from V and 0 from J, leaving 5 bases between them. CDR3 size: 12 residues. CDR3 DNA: TGTGCCAGCAGCCCCCCCTCCTACGAGCAGTACTTC. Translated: CASSPPSYEQYF.

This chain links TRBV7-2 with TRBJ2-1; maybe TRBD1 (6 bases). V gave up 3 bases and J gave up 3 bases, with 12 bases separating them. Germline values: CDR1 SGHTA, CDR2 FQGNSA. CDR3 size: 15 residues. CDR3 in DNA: TGTGCCAGCAGCTTCAAGGGGGTGGGCTACAATGAGCAGTTCTTC. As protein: CASSFKGVGYNEQFF.

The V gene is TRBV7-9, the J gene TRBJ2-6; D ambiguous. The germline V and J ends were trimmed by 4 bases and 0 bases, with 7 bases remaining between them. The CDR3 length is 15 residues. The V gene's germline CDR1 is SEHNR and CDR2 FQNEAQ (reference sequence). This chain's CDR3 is CASSSYSSGANVLTF. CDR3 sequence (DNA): TGTGCCAGCAGCTCATACTCCTCTGGGGCCAACGTCCTGACTTTC.

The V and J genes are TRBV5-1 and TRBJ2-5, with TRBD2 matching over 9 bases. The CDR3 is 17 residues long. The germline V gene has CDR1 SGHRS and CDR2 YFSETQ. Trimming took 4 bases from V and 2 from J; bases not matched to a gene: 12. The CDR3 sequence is CASSPAGAGGGQETQYF. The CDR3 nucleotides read TGCGCCAGCAGCCCCGCCGGAGCGGGGGGCGGGCAAGAGACCCAGTACTTC.

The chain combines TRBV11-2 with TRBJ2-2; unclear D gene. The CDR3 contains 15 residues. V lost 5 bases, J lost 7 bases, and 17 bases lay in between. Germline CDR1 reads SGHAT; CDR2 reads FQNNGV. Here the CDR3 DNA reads TGTGCCAGCAGCCCCCTCGGAGACTTCGGCGGGGAGCTGTTTTTT. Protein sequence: CASSPLGDFGGELFF.

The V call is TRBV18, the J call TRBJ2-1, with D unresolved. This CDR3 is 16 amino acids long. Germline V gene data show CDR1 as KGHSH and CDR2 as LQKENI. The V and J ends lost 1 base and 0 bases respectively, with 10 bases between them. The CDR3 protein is CASSPLRPSSYNEQFF. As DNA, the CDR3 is TGTGCCAGCTCACCACTTAGGCCCAGCTCCTACAATGAGCAGTTCTTC.

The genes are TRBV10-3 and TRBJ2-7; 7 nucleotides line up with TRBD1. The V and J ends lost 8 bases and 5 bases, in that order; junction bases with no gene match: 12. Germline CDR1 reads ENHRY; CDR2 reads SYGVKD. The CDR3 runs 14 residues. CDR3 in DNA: TGTGCCATCCCTCCTGTGACAGGGAAGAACGAGCAGTACTTC. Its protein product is CAIPPVTGKNEQYF.

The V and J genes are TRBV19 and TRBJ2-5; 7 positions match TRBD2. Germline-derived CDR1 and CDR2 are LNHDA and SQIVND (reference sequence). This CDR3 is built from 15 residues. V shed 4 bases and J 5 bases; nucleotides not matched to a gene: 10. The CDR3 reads CASSSMGGPLETQYF. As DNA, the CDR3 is TGTGCCAGTAGTAGTATGGGAGGGCCTTTGGAGACCCAGTACTTC.